This T cell receptor beta chain was sequenced during a study of tumor-infiltrating lymphocytes in primary liver carcinoma. Study in general: Productive TCRbeta read yields ran from roughly 3.6 to 7.1 million per sample and were similar between tissues.

This clonotype was recorded many times. No antigen is known for it. A primer in the constant region served to generate TCR beta cDNA from approximately 500 ng of total RNA. Slightly modified ARM-PCR served as the procedure for the TCR beta libraries. These libraries came from three rounds of nested multiplex PCR. The first two PCR rounds, around 10 cycles each, used TRBV1-TRBV30 forward primers and a C-beta reverse primer. TCRdb re-derived calls from the multiplex PCR reads in MiXCR, one entry per CDR3 protein. There are some 120,000 distinct CDR3 sequences in the sample; 55% to 65% occur only once, and 9.3% lies in the top ten. Without any cell sorting, roughly 20-32 mg of bulk tissue yielded co-extracted RNA and DNA. Study outcomes and limitations: Lower overlap was observed for tumor-adjacent and tumor-blood pairs relative to tumor region pairs. With p = 0.039, the top-250-clone fraction in tumors significantly exceeded that in blood.

CDR3 length: 13 amino acids. J lost 6 bases, V lost 8 bases, and 6 bases had no gene match. Germline CDR1 and CDR2: MDHEN and SYDVKM. The origin of this receptor is a woman between 55 and 75 years old with primary liver carcinoma and hepatitis B virus infection. Input material: liver tumor tissue from sampling region 1. The subset is: tumor region T1, superior pole. This rearrangement joins TRBV28 to TRBJ1-4; 7 nucleotides align to TRBD1. The CDR3 reads CASGTATYEKLFF. CDR3 sequence (DNA): TGTGCCAGCGGGACAGCTACTTATGAAAAACTGTTTTTT.